These T cell receptor beta chains were read from a single sample in a study of early T cells in non-severe SARS-CoV-2 infection. One entry per CDR3 protein results from TCRdb running MiXCR on the 5' RACE reads. Of about 80,000 distinct CDR3 sequences in the sample, around 10% were seen once. Sequenced sample: whole blood. These receptors were taken from an adult who was a healthcare worker with PCR-confirmed SARS-CoV-2 infection or an uninfected control (not recorded which). Each CDR3 is given with its conserved first and last residue. D genes are given only for firm matches. Clone size appears in some rows only: once, few, many, or a class for an expanded clone.

>few|TRBJ2-7|.|TRBV7-4
CASSRPARGTEQYF
TGTGCCAGCAGCCGCCCGGCCCGGGGAACCGAGCAGTACTTC
>.|TRBJ1-2|.|TRBV6-4
CASAPERGYGYTF
TGTGCCAGCGCCCCAGAGAGAGGGTATGGCTACACCTTC
>many|TRBJ1-2|.|TRBV19
CASSIRGSYGYTF
TGTGCCAGTAGTATACGGGGCAGCTATGGCTACACCTTC
>few|TRBJ2-4|.|TRBV2
CASSPALFWRTRYF
TGTGCCAGCAGCCCCGCTTTGTTTTGGAGGACTCGGTACTTC
>.|TRBJ2-7|TRBD1|TRBV12-3/TRBV12-4
CASSMLRDRGHEQYF
TGTGCCAGCAGTATGCTTAGGGACAGGGGGCACGAGCAGTACTTC
>many|TRBJ1-6|.|TRBV7-2
CASSFQSSYNSPLHF
TGTGCCAGCAGCTTTCAGAGCTCCTATAATTCACCCCTCCACTTT
>.|TRBJ2-7|.|TRBV5-1
CASRPQGGPTYEQYF
TGCGCCAGCAGACCCCAGGGAGGTCCCACTTACGAGCAGTACTTC
>few|TRBJ2-2|.|TRBV7-2
CASRVSSKAGELFF
TGTGCCAGCAGGGTTTCAAGCAAGGCCGGGGAGCTGTTTTTT
>many|TRBJ2-5|.|TRBV20-1
CSAMGPGVRETQYF
TGCAGTGCTATGGGCCCGGGGGTCAGAGAGACCCAGTACTTC
>.|TRBJ2-2|TRBD2|TRBV19
CASSISFGTRRTGELFF
TGTGCCAGTAGTATTAGCTTTGGGACTAGGAGAACCGGGGAGCTGTTTTTT